Following are 6 T cell receptor beta chains from one sample sequenced in a study of blood T cell repertoires in COVID-19. Clones were sequenced by immunoSEQ multiplex PCR, and TCRdb holds only the in-frame ones, with some missing. The sample carries 290,000 or so clones, about 89% recorded once. Sequenced input: PBMCs or T cells enriched from blood (not recorded which). The receptors here all came from a woman aged 18-29 years who had recovered from COVID-19.

This clone was counted a single time. This chain uses TRBV5-6 with TRBJ2-2, with D possibly TRBD2 on 5 matching bases. V shed 4 bases and J shed 5 bases, with 12 bases lying between them. Germline V gene lookup returns CDR1 SGHDT and CDR2 YYEEEE. The CDR3 has 14 amino acids. The CDR3: CASSPPGITGELFF. DNA for the CDR3: TGTGCCAGCAGCCCACCGGGAATAACCGGGGAGCTGTTTTTT.

The V gene is TRBV14, the J gene TRBJ1-2; no clear D gene. Per germline, CDR1 SGHDN and CDR2 FVKESK. V shed 4 bases and J shed 0 bases, with 9 bases lying between them. The CDR3 length is 14 residues. The CDR3 reads CASSPLGANYGYTF. In DNA form, the CDR3 reads TGTGCCAGCAGCCCGTTAGGAGCTAACTATGGCTACACCTTC.

The chain employs TRBV30 and TRBJ2-3, with 14 nucleotides matching TRBD2. Germline V lookup: CDR1 GTSNPN, CDR2 SVGIG (reference sequence). This CDR3 comprises 17 residues. Trimming took 3 bases from V and 3 from J; bases not matched to a gene: 8. CDR3 region: CAWSRPTSGRATDTQYF. In DNA form, the CDR3 reads TGTGCCTGGAGCCGTCCGACTAGCGGGAGGGCGACAGATACGCAGTATTTT.

This chain uses TRBV5-4 with TRBJ1-5; 9 bases are shared with TRBD1. V lost 3 bases to trimming and J lost 4 bases; unmatched junction nucleotides: 14. CDR3 length: 18 amino acids. The germline CDR1 and CDR2 sequences are SGHNT and YYREEE (reference sequence). In nucleotides, the CDR3 is TGTGCCAGCAGCTGGGGGCCGGACAGGGGCGACGTGAATCAGCCCCAGCATTTT. Residues: CASSWGPDRGDVNQPQHF. Full variable domain (remainder filled in from reference TRBV5-4 and TRBJ1-5): ETGVTQSPTHLIKTRGQQVTLRCSSQSGHNTVSWYQQALGQGPQFIFQYYREEENGRGNFPPRFSGLQFPNYSSELNVNALELDDSALYLCASSWGPDRGDVNQPQHFGDGTRLSIL.

The chain has TRBV7-2 and TRBJ2-2, with D tentatively TRBD2 (5 bases). V was cut by 2 bases and J by 2 bases, with 9 bases left in between. This CDR3 is built from 15 residues. From germline, CDR1 is SGHTA and CDR2 FQGNSA. The chain's CDR3 is CASSLLGVNTGELFF. DNA of the CDR3: TGTGCCAGCAGCTTACTCGGGGTCAACACCGGGGAGCTGTTTTTT.

The sample holds a few counts of this clone. V gene TRBV5-1 combines with J gene TRBJ2-7; 9 bases line up with TRBD1. Germline V gene lookup returns CDR1 SGHRS and CDR2 YFSETQ. V was clipped by 1 base and J by 6 bases; unmatched bases: 11. The CDR3 is 16 amino acids. The CDR3 is CASSLSAGQGLGEQYF. In nucleotides, the CDR3 is TGCGCCAGCAGCTTGTCCGCCGGACAGGGGTTGGGCGAGCAGTACTTC.